The 13 T cell receptor beta chains in this list originate from one sample, sequenced in a study of T cells in women clearing cervical HPV infection (dated by TCRdb to the late 2010s). The library was prepared using the immunoSEQ multiplex PCR assay. TCRdb's version of the immuneACCESS table is confined to in-frame rearrangements and falls short of the full clone set. An unresolved V gene accounts for under half of the shortfall where checked; the remainder is of unknown origin. The table kept for this sample lists about 26,000 clones. 3.5% to 4.5% of the sample goes to the ten largest clones. The sample was blood buffy coat. These TCRs come from a woman between 18 and 70 years old with a cervical HPV16 infection that either progressed to CIN3+ or cleared (not recorded which).

Details on this clone: The read finishes 3 residues shy of the CDR3 end, and the germline J gene is used to complete it. The chain couples TRBV7-9 to TRBJ1-6, with D uncertain. Germline CDR1 is SEHNR and CDR2 is FQNEAQ (reference sequence). The CDR3 consists of 11 residues. The CDR3 bases that were read are TGTGCCAGCAGCTCCTCAGGCCCC. Protein product: CASSSSGP. The full CDR3 is CASSSSGPLHF.

Of note for this clone: The read falls 3 residues short of the CDR3 end, and the missing part is taken from the germline J gene. V and J are TRBV2 and TRBJ1-5; TRBD1 is a possible D gene (6 bases). V was pared by 6 bases and J by 3 bases, with 12 bases between. The CDR3 extends over 14 amino acids. Germline values: CDR1 SNHLY, CDR2 FYNNEI. CDR3 residues: CASRERGINQPQHF. The DNA read from the CDR3 is TGTGCCAGCAGGGAGAGGGGGATCAATCAGCCC.

As to this clone: The CDR3 end is not reached by the read, which stops 3 residues before it; the germline J gene fills it in. The chain has TRBV20-1 and TRBJ2-7, with 8 bases identical to TRBD1. CDR3 length equals 12 residues. After removal of 4 bases from V and 3 bases from J, the junction contained 2 bases not matched to a gene. CDR1 is DFQATT, CDR2 SNEGSKA, per germline (reference sequence). CDR3 region: CSAKDRDYEQYF. The CDR3 DNA, read in part, is TGCAGTGCTAAGGACAGGGACTACGAG.

To note about this clone: The read terminates 3 residues ahead of where the CDR3 ends, so the germline J gene completes it. The chain joins TRBV2 to TRBJ2-7; D may be TRBD1 or TRBD2 (5 bases each). CDR1 SNHLY and CDR2 FYNNEI come from the germline V gene. This CDR3 contains 15 residues. Trimming pared 10 bases from V and 4 bases from J, leaving 23 bases between. CDR3 protein: CATVVGAPKGYEQYF. The CDR3 DNA, read in part, is TGTGCCACCGTCGTGGGAGCTCCGAAGGGGTACGAG.

This chain's CDR3 is CASSRVELASEQYF. The part of the CDR3 DNA that was read is TGTGCCAGCAGCCGCGTCGAGCTAGCAAGCGAG. The V and J genes are TRBV12-3 or TRBV12-4 and TRBJ2-7, with a weak D call TRBD2 (5 bases). The read ends 3 residues early relative to the CDR3; the germline J gene fills the gap. V lost 6 bases, J lost 6 bases, and 18 bases lay in between. CDR3 size: 14 residues.

Details on this clone: The read falls 3 residues short of the CDR3 end, and the missing part is taken from the germline J gene. The V and J genes are TRBV6-1 and TRBJ2-5; no clear D gene. Germline CDR1 is MNHNS and CDR2 is SASEGT. This CDR3 has 14 residues. Trimming shortened V by 3 bases and J by 4 bases, and 12 bases separated the two germline ends. CDR3 residues: CASSDQPGSETQYF. Incomplete CDR3 DNA: TGTGCCAGCAGTGACCAACCGGGTTCAGAGACC.

In regard to this clone: The read stops 3 residues short of the end of the CDR3; the missing end is completed from the germline J gene. The V gene is TRBV19, the J gene TRBJ1-2; 7 bases line up with TRBD1. Germline CDR1 is LNHDA and CDR2 is SQIVND (reference sequence). The CDR3 length is 15 residues. Trimming cost V 2 bases and J 6 bases; bases outside gene matches: 9. The CDR3 loop is CASSINKGAADGYTF. The CDR3 DNA, read in part, is TGTGCCAGTAGTATAAATAAGGGGGCGGCGGATGGC.

About this clone itself: The read terminates 3 residues ahead of where the CDR3 ends, so the germline J gene completes it. The J gene is TRBJ2-2, the V gene TRBV20-1, with TRBD2 matching over 9 bases. The trim removed 3 bases at V and 0 bases at J, leaving 5 bases unmatched. The CDR3 extends over 16 amino acids. Germline lookup yields CDR1 DFQATT and CDR2 SNEGSKA (reference sequence). CDR3 sequence reads: CSASKLAGSNTGELFF. Partial CDR3 DNA: TGCAGTGCTAGTAAACTAGCGGGCTCGAACACCGGGGAG.

With regard to this clone: Sequencing ends 3 residues short of the CDR3 end; the germline J gene provides the rest. The rearrangement joins TRBV5-6 to TRBJ2-4; TRBD2 is a possible D gene (6 bases). There are 13 residues in the CDR3. The germline gives CDR1 SGHDT, CDR2 YYEEEE. The CDR3: CASSLPGTFLQYF. Partial CDR3 DNA: TGTGCCAGCAGCTTGCCCGGGACTTTCCTT.

On this clone: Read data end 3 residues before the CDR3 end; the end is taken from the germline J gene. The V gene is TRBV18, the J gene TRBJ1-2; possible D gene TRBD1, 6 bases. Between the trimmed V and J ends, which lost 5 bases and 4 bases, there was a span of 14 bases. In germline, CDR1 is KGHSH, CDR2 LQKENI. The CDR3 covers 14 residues. This chain's CDR3 is CASSYSQGSYGYTF. The covered CDR3 bases are TGTGCCAGCTCATACTCACAGGGATCCTATGGC.

To note about this clone: The sequenced fragment ends 3 residues before the CDR3 boundary, so the rest is inferred from the germline J gene. V usage is TRBV10-3 and J usage is TRBJ1-6; TRBD1 aligns across 8 bases. The CDR3 loop spans 16 amino acids. Per the germline V gene, CDR1 is ENHRY and CDR2 is SYGVKD. V dropped 4 bases and J dropped 6; count of bases not matched to a gene: 8. CDR3 sequence: CAISAGTGVTNSPLHF. The sequenced CDR3 bases are TGTGCCATCAGTGCCGGGACAGGAGTTACTAATTCACCC.

Worth noting for this clone: The read stops 3 residues short of the end of the CDR3; the missing end is completed from the germline J gene. This sequence joins TRBV12-3 or TRBV12-4 and TRBJ2-7; 8 positions match TRBD1. Losses at the gene ends were 3 bases for V and 2 bases for J; bases not matched to a gene: 6. CDR3 length: 15 residues. The CDR3 DNA, read in part, is TGTGCCAGCAGTTTTTCCGGACAGGGCCCCTACGAG. It translates to CASSFSGQGPYE. The CDR3 in its entirety is CASSFSGQGPYEQYF.

Points on this clone: The CDR3 end is not reached by the read, which stops 3 residues before it; the germline J gene fills it in. V usage is TRBV6-1 and J usage is TRBJ1-1, with no clear D. Germline V lookup: CDR1 MNHNS, CDR2 SASEGT. Trimming cost V 2 bases and J 6 bases, with 4 bases left between them. The CDR3 spans 11 residues. The CDR3 protein is CASSEQSEAFF. The part of the CDR3 DNA that was read is TGTGCCAGCAGTGAACAGTCTGAA.